A single sample is the source of the 2 T cell receptor beta chains below, sequenced in a study of T cell responses to AZD1222 COVID-19 vaccine. Clones were read by immunoSEQ multiplex PCR, and TCRdb kept only the in-frame ones, dropping some. Here the sample spans 90,000 to 150,000 clones, 80% to 90% being singletons. The sequences come from peripheral blood, collected on day 0 of AZD1222 vaccination. All receptors derive from an adult in good health.

The J gene is TRBJ1-2, the V gene TRBV29-1; 7 bases align to TRBD1. J was trimmed by 7 bases and V by 3 bases; bases with no gene match: 11. The CDR3 is 14 amino acids. Germline V gene sequence: CDR1 SQVTM, CDR2 ANQGSEA. CDR3 in DNA: TGCAGCGTTGAGGGGGAGGGGGCGAGGACTGGCTACACCTTC. Translation: CSVEGEGARTGYTF.

This chain connects TRBV28 to TRBJ1-2; a possible D gene is TRBD1 (5 bases). Per germline, CDR1 MDHEN and CDR2 SYDVKM. There are 13 residues in the CDR3. Trimming removed 6 bases from V and 5 bases from J, with 13 bases in between. The CDR3 nucleotides are TGTGCCAGCAGCCATGGGGGGACTTATGGCTACACCTTC. This encodes CASSHGGTYGYTF.